The 18 T cell receptor beta chains presented below share a single source sample, sequenced in a study of T cells in Graves' hyperthyroidism and ophthalmopathy (dated by TCRdb to between 2017 and 2020). Library preparation employed multiplex PCR. Sequencing was performed on an Illumina HiSeq 2000. The TCR beta CDR3 regions were amplified from RNA transcripts. A first-round RT-PCR of the TCR CDR3 used the HTBI primer set with the Qiagen OneStep RT-PCR kit. TCRdb reprocessed the public reads (quality trimming at Q25 with fastp, clone calling with MiXCR) and kept in-frame beta chains. Every entry covers one CDR3 protein and lists the most common genes and DNA from its rows. Counted in this sample were under 350,000 distinct CDR3 sequences; roughly 13% of them appeared once. The ten largest clones add up to approximately 7.9% of the sample. The sequenced sample consisted of blood. All receptors come from a woman aged 40 to 49 with Graves' hyperthyroidism.

This chain uses TRBV6-5 with TRBJ1-5; D uncertain. CDR3 length: 15 residues. Deletions cut 2 bases from V and 9 bases from J, with 17 bases between. The V gene's germline CDR1 is MNHEY and CDR2 SVGAGI. CDR3 amino acids: CASSYSHPLLWPQHF. CDR3 coding DNA: TGTGCCAGCAGTTACAGTCACCCTCTTTTATGGCCCCAGCATTTT.

This clonotype appeared a single time. The chain links TRBV7-6 to TRBJ1-2; D is perhaps TRBD1 (6 bases). Trimming removed 5 bases at V and 4 bases at J, with 17 bases between. This CDR3 is built from 15 residues. CDR1 is SGHVS and CDR2 is FNYEAQ in the germline V gene. CDR3 sequence: CASSLQGEAPYGYTF. CDR3 coding DNA: TGTGCCAGCAGCCTACAGGGAGAGGCCCCCTATGGCTACACCTTC. Full variable domain (rest looked up from reference TRBV7-6 and TRBJ1-2): GAGVSQSPRYKVTKRGQDVALRCDPISGHVSLYWYRQALGQGPEFLTYFNYEAQQDKSGLPNDRFSAERPEGSISTLTIQRTEQRDSAMYRCASSLQGEAPYGYTFGSGTRLTVV.

This clonotype has ten or more counts. V and J are TRBV18 and TRBJ1-1, with a tentative D call TRBD1 (5 bases). V shed 4 bases and J shed 3 bases, with 9 bases lying between them. Germline V gene sequence: CDR1 KGHSH, CDR2 LQKENI. The CDR3 is made up of 13 amino acids. The CDR3 nucleotides read TGTGCCAGCTCACAGGGGTTGGACACTGAAGCTTTCTTT. Its protein is CASSQGLDTEAFF.

This clonotype occurred many times. The V call is TRBV29-1, the J call TRBJ1-1; perhaps TRBD1 as D (5 bases). CDR1 SQVTM and CDR2 ANQGSEA come from the germline V gene. The CDR3 runs 12 residues. V was pared by 5 bases and J by 11 bases, with 18 bases between. This CDR3 reads CSVTIRGGAAFF. DNA of the CDR3: TGCAGCGTTACGATCCGGGGCGGGGCGGCTTTCTTT.

This clonotype was picked up a small number of times. The chain has TRBV25-1 and TRBJ1-2, with 9 nucleotides matching TRBD1. V was pared by 6 bases and J by 4 bases, with 6 bases of the junction left unmatched. The CDR3 is made up of 14 amino acids. From germline, CDR1 is MGHDK and CDR2 SYGVNS. CDR3: CASRGTGPSYGYTF. Written as DNA, the CDR3 is TGTGCCAGCAGAGGGACAGGGCCAAGCTATGGCTACACCTTC.

The chain links TRBV30 to TRBJ1-6, with a tentative D call TRBD1 (6 bases). The CDR3 runs to 12 residues. Germline V gene data show CDR1 as GTSNPN and CDR2 as SVGIG (reference sequence). Trimming cost V 3 bases and J 12 bases, with 12 bases left between them. The CDR3: CAWRLQGGPLHF. The CDR3 nucleotides are TGTGCCTGGAGACTACAGGGTGGACCCCTCCACTTT.

This clonotype was detected many times. The chain has TRBV2 and TRBJ1-5; no firm D call. V was clipped by 3 bases and J by 0 bases, with 9 bases between them. CDR1 is SNHLY, CDR2 FYNNEI, per germline. This CDR3 region has 15 residues. CDR3 bases: TGTGCCAGCAGTGACATCGGCTATAGCAATCAGCCCCAGCATTTT. This translates into CASSDIGYSNQPQHF.

The table lists this clonotype with many counts. J is TRBJ2-1 and V is TRBV7-9; perhaps TRBD2 as D (5 bases). The length of the CDR3 is 11 residues. Germline V gene data show CDR1 as SEHNR and CDR2 as FQNEAQ (reference sequence). The chain's CDR3 is CAAGAYNEQFF. The CDR3 coding sequence is TGTGCGGCGGGCGCCTACAATGAGCAGTTCTTC.

A single count supports this clonotype. V and J are TRBV7-9 and TRBJ1-1, with unresolved D. The CDR3 totals 11 residues. Germline CDR1 reads SEHNR; CDR2 reads FQNEAQ (reference sequence). V lost 5 bases and J lost 8, with 9 bases in between. The CDR3 sequence is CASSVAGEAFF. CDR3 nucleotides: TGTGCCAGCAGCGTCGCGGGGGAAGCTTTCTTT.

This clonotype showed up just a few times. This chain uses TRBV24-1 with TRBJ2-3; weak D call: TRBD1 (6 bases). The germline V gene encodes CDR1 KGHDR and CDR2 SFDVKD. CDR3 length: 16 amino acids. Trimming shortened V by 4 bases and J by 4 bases, and 17 bases separated the two germline ends. This CDR3 reads CATSEPGQDYADTQYF. CDR3 nucleotides: TGTGCCACCAGTGAGCCGGGACAAGACTACGCAGATACGCAGTATTTT.

This clonotype has ten or more counts. The genes are TRBV20-1 and TRBJ2-1; 15 bases are a match to TRBD2. Per germline, CDR1 DFQATT and CDR2 SNEGSKA (reference sequence). This CDR3 is built from 17 residues. The V and J ends lost 3 bases and 4 bases, in that order; junction bases with no gene match: 7. The CDR3: CSASGLAGGPRYNEQFF. In nucleotides, the CDR3 is TGCAGTGCTAGTGGACTAGCGGGAGGGCCACGGTACAATGAGCAGTTCTTC.

The chain links TRBV6-2 or TRBV6-3 to TRBJ2-1; D gene unclear. CDR3 length equals 14 residues. Germline V CDR1 and CDR2: MNHEY, SVGEGT. V was pared by 0 bases and J by 11 bases, with 14 bases between. CDR3 in DNA: TGTGCCAGCAGTTACTCAGCTCCTCTCAGTCAGCAGTTCTTC. Translating it yields CASSYSAPLSQQFF.

This clonotype was seen at least ten times. This chain links TRBV6-2 or TRBV6-3 with TRBJ2-5, with 11 bases matching TRBD2. The ends lost 7 bases at V and 5 bases at J; junction bases unmatched: 9. The CDR3 is made up of 15 amino acids. Germline loops: CDR1 MNHEY, CDR2 SVGEGT. CDR3 region: CASTQQLAGEETQYF. Here the CDR3 DNA reads TGTGCCAGCACCCAGCAACTAGCGGGAGAGGAGACCCAGTACTTC.

This clonotype was detected ten times or more. J is TRBJ2-5 and V is TRBV29-1; 9 bases align to TRBD1. The CDR3 extends over 13 amino acids. Germline V gives CDR1 SQVTM, CDR2 ANQGSEA. V gave up 8 bases and J gave up 5 bases; unmatched junction bases: 9. The CDR3 sequence: CSCSGQGLETQYF. In nucleotides, the CDR3 is TGCAGCTGTTCGGGACAGGGCCTGGAGACCCAGTACTTC.

This clonotype was picked up a small number of times. V and J are TRBV5-4 and TRBJ1-2; D is unclear. This CDR3 contains 15 residues. The V gene lost 0 bases and the J gene lost 4 bases, with 13 bases spanning the gap. Germline CDR1 is SGHNT and CDR2 is YYREEE (reference sequence). CDR3 region: CASSLGGAAIYGYTF. As DNA, the CDR3 is TGTGCCAGCAGCTTGGGTGGCGCAGCCATCTATGGCTACACCTTC.

This clonotype has just a few counts. The rearrangement uses TRBV12-5 and TRBJ1-1; D is uncertain. Trimming stripped 0 bases from V and 1 base from J, with 6 bases between. This CDR3 contains 14 residues. CDR1 is LGHNT and CDR2 is FRNRAP in the germline V gene. The CDR3 nucleotides are TGTGCTAGTGGTTTGGTACCGGCGAACACTGAAGCTTTCTTT. The encoded protein is CASGLVPANTEAFF.

Remarks on this clonotype: The junction shows a germline mismatch at one end, possibly a read error. The chain has TRBV6-1 and TRBJ2-5, with 15 nucleotides matching TRBD2. CDR3 length equals 17 residues. Germline CDR1 reads MNHNS; CDR2 reads SASEGT. The CDR3 loop reads CTSSRPGTSGRKETQYF. In nucleotides, the CDR3 is TGTACCAGCAGTCGGCCCGGGACTAGCGGGAGGAAAGAGACCCAGTACTTC.

A note on this clonotype: A much larger clone differs by one base, so this may be a read error. The chain links TRBV28 to TRBJ1-1, with no clear D. Germline CDR1 and CDR2: MDHEN and SYDVKM. CDR3 length: 12 residues. V lost 7 bases and J lost 1, with 7 bases in between. The DNA for the CDR3 is TGTGCCAGCAATACAGCGAACACTGAAGCTTTCTTT. Translation gives CASNTANTEAFF.